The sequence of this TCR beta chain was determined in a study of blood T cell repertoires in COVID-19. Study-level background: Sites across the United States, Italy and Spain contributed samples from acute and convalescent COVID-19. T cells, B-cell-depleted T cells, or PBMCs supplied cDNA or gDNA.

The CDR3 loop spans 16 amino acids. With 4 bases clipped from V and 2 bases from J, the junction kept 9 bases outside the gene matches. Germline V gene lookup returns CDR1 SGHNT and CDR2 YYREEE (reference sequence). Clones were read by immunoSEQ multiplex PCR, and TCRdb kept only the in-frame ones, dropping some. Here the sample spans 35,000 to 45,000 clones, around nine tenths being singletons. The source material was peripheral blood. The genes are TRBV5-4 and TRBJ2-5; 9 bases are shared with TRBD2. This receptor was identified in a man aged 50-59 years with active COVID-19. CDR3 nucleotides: TGTGCCAGCAGCCCTTTTTTAGCGGGAGTTCAAGAGACCCAGTACTTC. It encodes CASSPFLAGVQETQYF. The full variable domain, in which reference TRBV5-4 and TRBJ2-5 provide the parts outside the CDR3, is ETGVTQSPTHLIKTRGQQVTLRCSSQSGHNTVSWYQQALGQGPQFIFQYYREEENGRGNFPPRFSGLQFPNYSSELNVNALELDDSALYLCASSPFLAGVQETQYFGPGTRLLVL.